One sample yielded the 2 T cell receptor beta chains listed below, sequenced in a study of OX40 agonist ivuxolimab in advanced cancers. TCRdb keeps only in-frame clones here, not all; method: immunoSEQ multiplex PCR. The sample has more than 100,000 clones; 80% to 95% are singletons. Here the sequenced sample was CD4+ or CD8+ T cells sorted from blood, taken in a trial of the OX40 agonist ivuxolimab. The receptors shown here come from an adult with an advanced solid tumor such as melanoma, head and neck, liver or kidney cancer.

In its sample, this clone was seen once. This sequence joins TRBV7-2 and TRBJ2-7; TRBD2 is a possible D gene (7 bases). In germline, CDR1 is SGHTA, CDR2 FQGNSA. Trimming pared 7 bases from V and 3 bases from J, leaving 13 bases between. The CDR3 spans 13 residues. The CDR3 sequence is CASTLGGVYEQYF. CDR3 DNA sequence: TGTGCCAGCACCCTAGGGGGGGTCTACGAGCAGTACTTC.

This clone was recorded once. The chain links TRBV5-4 to TRBJ2-4; either TRBD1 or TRBD2 may fit D (6 bases each). CDR1 is SGHNT and CDR2 is YYREEE in the germline V gene (reference sequence). The CDR3 sequence is 14 residues long. V was pared by 6 bases and J by 9 bases, with 19 bases between. As DNA, the CDR3 is TGTGCCAGCACCCGGGGGCCTGGCGGTCGCATTCAGTACTTC. Amino acids: CASTRGPGGRIQYF.